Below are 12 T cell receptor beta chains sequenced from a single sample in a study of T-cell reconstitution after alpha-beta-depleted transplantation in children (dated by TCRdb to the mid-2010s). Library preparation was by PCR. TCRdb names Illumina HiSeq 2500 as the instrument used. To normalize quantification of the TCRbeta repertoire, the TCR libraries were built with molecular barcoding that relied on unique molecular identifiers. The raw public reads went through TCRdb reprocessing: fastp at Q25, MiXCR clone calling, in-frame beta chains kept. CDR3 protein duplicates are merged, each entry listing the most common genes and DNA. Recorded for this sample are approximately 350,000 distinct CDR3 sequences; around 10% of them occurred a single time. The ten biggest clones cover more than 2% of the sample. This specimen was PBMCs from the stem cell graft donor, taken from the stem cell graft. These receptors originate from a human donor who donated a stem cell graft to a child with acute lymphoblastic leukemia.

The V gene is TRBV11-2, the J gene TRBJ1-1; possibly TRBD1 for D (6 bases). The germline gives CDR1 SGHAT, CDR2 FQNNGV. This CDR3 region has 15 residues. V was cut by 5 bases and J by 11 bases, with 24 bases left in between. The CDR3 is CASSLTEGVFSVAFF. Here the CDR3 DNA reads TGTGCCAGCAGCCTCACCGAGGGGGTTTTTTCGGTGGCTTTCTTT.

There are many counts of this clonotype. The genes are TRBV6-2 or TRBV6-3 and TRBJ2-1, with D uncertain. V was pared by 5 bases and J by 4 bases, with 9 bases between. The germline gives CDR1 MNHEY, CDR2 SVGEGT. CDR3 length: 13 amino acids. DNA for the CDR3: TGTGCCAGCAGTCGGACCGAGTACAATGAGCAGTTCTTC. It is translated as CASSRTEYNEQFF.

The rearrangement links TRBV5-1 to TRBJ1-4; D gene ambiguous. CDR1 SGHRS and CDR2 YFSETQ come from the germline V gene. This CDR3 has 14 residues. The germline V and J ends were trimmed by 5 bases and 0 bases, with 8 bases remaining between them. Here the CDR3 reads CASRPSATNEKLFF. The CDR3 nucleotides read TGCGCCAGCAGGCCATCAGCAACTAATGAAAAACTGTTTTTT. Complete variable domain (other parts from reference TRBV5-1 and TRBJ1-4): KAGVTQTPRYLIKTRGQQVTLSCSPISGHRSVSWYQQTPGQGLQFLFEYFSETQRNKGNFPGRFSGRQFSNSRSEMNVSTLELGDSALYLCASRPSATNEKLFFGSGTQLSVL.

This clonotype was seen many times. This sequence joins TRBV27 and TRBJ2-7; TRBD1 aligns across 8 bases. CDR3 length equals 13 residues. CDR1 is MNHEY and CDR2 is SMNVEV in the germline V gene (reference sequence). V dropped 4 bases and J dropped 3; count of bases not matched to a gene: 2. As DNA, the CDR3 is TGTGCCAGCAGTTCCGGGACAGGCTACGAGCAGTACTTC. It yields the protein CASSSGTGYEQYF.

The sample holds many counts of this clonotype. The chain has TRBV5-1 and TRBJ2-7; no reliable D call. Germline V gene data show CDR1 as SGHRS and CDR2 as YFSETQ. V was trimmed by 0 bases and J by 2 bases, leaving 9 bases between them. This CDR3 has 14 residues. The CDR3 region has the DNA TGCGCCAGCAGCTTGGTAACGGCACCCTACGAGCAGTACTTC. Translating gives CASSLVTAPYEQYF.

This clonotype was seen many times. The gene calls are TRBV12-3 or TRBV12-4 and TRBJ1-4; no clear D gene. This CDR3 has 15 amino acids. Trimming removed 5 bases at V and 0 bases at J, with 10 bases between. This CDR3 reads CASSQYSATNEKLFF. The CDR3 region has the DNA TGTGCCAGCAGTCAGTACAGTGCAACTAATGAAAAACTGTTTTTT.

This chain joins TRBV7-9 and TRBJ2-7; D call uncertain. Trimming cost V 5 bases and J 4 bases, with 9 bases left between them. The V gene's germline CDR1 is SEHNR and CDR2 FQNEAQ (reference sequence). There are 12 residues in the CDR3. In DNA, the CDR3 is TGTGCCAGCAGCACCCCTGGGTACGAGCAGTACTTC. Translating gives CASSTPGYEQYF.

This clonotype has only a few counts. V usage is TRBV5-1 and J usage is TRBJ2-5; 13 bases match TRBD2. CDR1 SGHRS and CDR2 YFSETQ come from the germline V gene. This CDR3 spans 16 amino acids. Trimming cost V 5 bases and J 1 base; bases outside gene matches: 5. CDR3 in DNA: TGCGCCAGCAGTTCCGGGACTAGCGGGATCCAAGAGACCCAGTACTTC. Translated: CASSSGTSGIQETQYF.

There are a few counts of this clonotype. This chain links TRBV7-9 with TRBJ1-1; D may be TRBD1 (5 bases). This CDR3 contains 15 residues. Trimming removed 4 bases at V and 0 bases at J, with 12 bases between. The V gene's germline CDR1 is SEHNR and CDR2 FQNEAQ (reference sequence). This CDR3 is CASSSGNRMNTEAFF. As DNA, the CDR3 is TGTGCCAGCAGCTCAGGGAACCGGATGAACACTGAAGCTTTCTTT.

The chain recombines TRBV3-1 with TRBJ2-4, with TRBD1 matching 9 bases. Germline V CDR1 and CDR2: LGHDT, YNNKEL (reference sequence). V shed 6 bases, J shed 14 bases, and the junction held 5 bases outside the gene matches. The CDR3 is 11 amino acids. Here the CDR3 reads CASSSRDREYF. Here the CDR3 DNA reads TGTGCCAGCAGTTCTAGGGACAGGGAGTACTTC.

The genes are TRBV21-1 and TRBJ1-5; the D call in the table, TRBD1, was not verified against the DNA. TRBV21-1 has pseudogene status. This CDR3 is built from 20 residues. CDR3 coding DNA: TGTGCCAGCAGCAAAGGATCCCCCCTACCCTGGAGACAGGGGTTTCAGCCCCAGCATTTT. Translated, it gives CASSKGSPLPWRQGFQPQHF.

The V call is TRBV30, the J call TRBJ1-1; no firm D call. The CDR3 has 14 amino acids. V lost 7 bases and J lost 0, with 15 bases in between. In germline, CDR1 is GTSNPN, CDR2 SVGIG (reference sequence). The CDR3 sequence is CALSPGDMNTEAFF. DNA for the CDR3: TGTGCCTTATCTCCCGGGGATATGAACACTGAAGCTTTCTTT.